This T cell receptor beta chain is from a study of graft-versus-host responses after intestinal transplantation. Across the study: In this cohort, recipients had multivisceral, liver-intestinal, or isolated intestinal transplants. Among the recipients, all got anti-thymocyte globulin induction and then tacrolimus and steroids for approximately 3 years.

General observations from the study: Declining HvG levels early post-transplant were linked to peak circulating GvH clone levels. Analysis identified GvH clones in recipient marrow, with some appearing first in ileum or blood.

Turning to this clone: Its antigen remains unknown.

The assay was immunoSEQ multiplex PCR, and TCRdb's table has in-frame clones only and misses some. The data contain some 40,000 clones, about 93% of them singletons. The CDR3 covers 15 residues. Germline assignment: CDR1 LGHNA and CDR2 YSLEER. The V and J ends lost 0 bases and 1 base respectively, with 9 bases between them. The receptor was isolated from a human donor who was the organ donor for an intestinal transplant. The chain uses TRBV4-3 and TRBJ1-1; unclear D gene. Source: unstimulated CD8+ T cells sorted from spleen or lymph node cells, taken before transplant. The CDR3 loop reads CASSQESWGNTEAFF. CDR3 nucleotides: TGCGCCAGCAGCCAAGAGAGTTGGGGGAACACTGAAGCTTTCTTT.